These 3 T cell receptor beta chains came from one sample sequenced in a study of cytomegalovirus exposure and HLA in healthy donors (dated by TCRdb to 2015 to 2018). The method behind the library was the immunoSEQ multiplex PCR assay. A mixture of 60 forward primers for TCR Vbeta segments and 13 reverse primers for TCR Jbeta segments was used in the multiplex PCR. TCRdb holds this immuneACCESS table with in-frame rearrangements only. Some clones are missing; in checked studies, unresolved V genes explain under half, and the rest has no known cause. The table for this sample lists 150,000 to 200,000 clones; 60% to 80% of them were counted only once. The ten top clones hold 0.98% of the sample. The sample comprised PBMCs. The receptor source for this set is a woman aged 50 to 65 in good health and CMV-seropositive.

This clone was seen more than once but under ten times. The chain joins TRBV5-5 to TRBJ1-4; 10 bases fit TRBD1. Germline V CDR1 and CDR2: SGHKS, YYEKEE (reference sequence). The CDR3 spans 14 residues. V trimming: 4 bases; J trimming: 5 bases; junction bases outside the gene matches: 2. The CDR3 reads CASSPTGGNEKLFF. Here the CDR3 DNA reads TGTGCCAGCAGCCCGACAGGGGGCAATGAAAAACTGTTTTTT.

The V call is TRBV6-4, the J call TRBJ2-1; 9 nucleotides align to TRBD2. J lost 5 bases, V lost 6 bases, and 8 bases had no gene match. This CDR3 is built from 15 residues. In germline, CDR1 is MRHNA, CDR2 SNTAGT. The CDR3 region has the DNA TGTGCCAGCAGGCTCATAGCGGGAGCGAACAATGAGCAGTTCTTC. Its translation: CASRLIAGANNEQFF.

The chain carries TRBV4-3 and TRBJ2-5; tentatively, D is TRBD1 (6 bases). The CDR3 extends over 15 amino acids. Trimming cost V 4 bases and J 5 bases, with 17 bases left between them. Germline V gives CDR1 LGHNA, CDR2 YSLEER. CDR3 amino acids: CASSPQGSAGETQYF. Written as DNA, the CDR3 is TGCGCCAGCAGCCCCCAGGGGTCCGCTGGCGAGACCCAGTACTTC.